The rows below give T cell receptor beta chains drawn from one sample of a study of T cell responses to AZD1222 COVID-19 vaccine. Assay used: immunoSEQ multiplex PCR; TCRdb lists only in-frame clones, some missing. The repertoire includes about 120,000 clones, 75% to 85% of them detected once, and around 27% sits in the top ten. Specimen: peripheral blood, collected 28 days after the second AZD1222 dose. These receptors all come from an adult who received the AZD1222 COVID-19 vaccine. Each CDR3 is given with its conserved first and last residue. The D gene is left open where the match is weak. The size field is filled for only some rows; it gives once, few, many or a size class.

.	TRBV19	.	TRBJ2-5	CATGTETQYF	TGTGCCACCGGGACCGAGACCCAGTACTTC
TRBD1	TRBV7-2	.	TRBJ2-7	CASSLALFLGQGVYEQYF	TGTGCCAGCAGCTTAGCCCTCTTTTTAGGACAGGGAGTCTACGAGCAGTACTTC
.	TRBV6-5	.	TRBJ1-2	CASNWPTVGYTF	TGTGCCAGCAACTGGCCAACGGTGGGCTACACCTTC
.	TRBV19	.	TRBJ1-1	CASTRGADTEAFF	TGTGCCAGTACGCGGGGGGCTGACACTGAAGCTTTCTTT
.	TRBV2	.	TRBJ2-2	CASKEGAATAELFF	TGTGCCAGCAAAGAGGGCGCGGCGACCGCGGAGCTGTTTTTT
TRBD2	TRBV20-1	.	TRBJ2-7	CSASQERGKTYEQYF	TGCAGTGCTAGTCAAGAGCGGGGTAAAACCTACGAGCAGTACTTC
TRBD2	TRBV23-1	.	TRBJ2-3	CASSQSVTGGQDTQYF	TGCGCCAGCAGTCAATCGGTAACGGGGGGTCAGGATACGCAGTATTTT
.	TRBV5-4	.	TRBJ2-7	CASSFPDSYEQYF	TGTGCCAGCAGCTTCCCGGACTCCTACGAGCAGTACTTC
.	TRBV5-5	.	TRBJ1-6	CASSYLTSYNSPLHF	TGTGCCAGCAGCTACCTGACTTCCTATAATTCACCCCTCCACTTT
.	TRBV12-3/TRBV12-4	.	TRBJ2-1	CVSNHLFDNEQFF	TGTGTCAGCAATCATCTCTTCGACAATGAGCAGTTCTTC
.	TRBV7-9	.	TRBJ1-4	CASTPAGVLKLFF	TGTGCCAGCACCCCCGCTGGTGTACTTAAACTGTTTTTT
.	TRBV5-6	.	TRBJ2-7	CASTFLGAYEQYF	TGTGCCAGCACCTTTTTGGGGGCCTACGAGCAGTACTTC
.	TRBV28	.	TRBJ1-2	CASSYERNYGYTF	TGTGCCAGCAGTTACGAAAGAAACTATGGCTACACCTTC
.	TRBV24-1	.	TRBJ1-5	CATSPDRSNQPQHF	TGTGCCACCAGTCCGGACCGTAGCAATCAGCCCCAGCATTTT
.	TRBV5-5	.	TRBJ1-2	CASSLTDSSSMRGYTF	TGTGCCAGCAGCCTTACTGACAGCTCTTCTATGCGTGGCTACACCTTC
TRBD1	TRBV19	.	TRBJ2-7	CANRTQGARNEQYF	TGTGCCAACCGAACACAGGGGGCACGGAACGAGCAGTACTTC
TRBD1	TRBV7-9	.	TRBJ1-5	CASSRDSSNQPQHF	TGTGCCAGCAGCAGGGACAGTAGCAATCAGCCCCAGCATTTT
.	TRBV7-2	.	TRBJ1-2	CASSKQYGGYGYTF	TGTGCCAGCAGCAAACAATACGGGGGCTATGGCTACACCTTC
TRBD1	TRBV5-4	.	TRBJ2-5	CASSRGQKETQYF	TGTGCCAGCAGCCGGGGACAGAAAGAGACCCAGTACTTC
TRBD1	TRBV6-5	.	TRBJ2-1	CASSYSGTGLFF	TGTGCCAGCAGTTACTCTGGGACAGGGCTGTTCTTC
.	TRBV7-2	.	TRBJ1-2	CASSLGVFGYTF	TGTGCCAGCAGCTTAGGGGTATTTGGCTACACCTTC
TRBD2	TRBV3-1/TRBV3-2	.	TRBJ2-1	CASSQGLAGGLSEQFF	TGTGCCAGCAGCCAGGGACTAGCGGGGGGGCTTTCTGAGCAGTTCTTC
.	TRBV11-2	.	TRBJ2-1	CASSLDPQLGREQFF	TGTGCCAGCAGCTTAGATCCCCAGTTAGGCCGTGAGCAGTTCTTC
TRBD1	TRBV6-5	.	TRBJ1-2	CASSDRAGYGYTF	TGTGCCAGCAGCGACAGGGCGGGCTATGGCTACACCTTC
.	TRBV12-5	.	TRBJ2-7	CASSYEQYF	TGTGCGTCTTCGTACGAGCAGTACTTC
.	TRBV7-2	once	TRBJ1-5	CASSYRDRDQPQHF	TGTGCCAGCAGCTACAGGGATAGGGATCAGCCCCAGCATTTT